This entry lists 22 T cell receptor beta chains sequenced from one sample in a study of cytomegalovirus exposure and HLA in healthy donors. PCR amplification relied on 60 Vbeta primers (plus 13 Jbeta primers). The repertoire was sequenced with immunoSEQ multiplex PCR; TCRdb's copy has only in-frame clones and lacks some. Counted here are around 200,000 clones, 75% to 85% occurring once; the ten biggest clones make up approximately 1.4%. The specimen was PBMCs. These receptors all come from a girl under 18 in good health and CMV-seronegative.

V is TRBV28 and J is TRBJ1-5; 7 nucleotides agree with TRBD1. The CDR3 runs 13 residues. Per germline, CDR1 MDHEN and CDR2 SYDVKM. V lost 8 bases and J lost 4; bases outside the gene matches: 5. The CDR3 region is CASYRGMNQPQHF. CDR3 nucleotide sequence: TGTGCCAGCTACAGGGGTATGAATCAGCCCCAGCATTTT. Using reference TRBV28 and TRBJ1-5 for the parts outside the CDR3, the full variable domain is DVKVTQSSRYLVKRTGEKVFLECVQDMDHENMFWYRQDPGLGLRLIYFSYDVKMKEKGDIPEGYSVSREKKERFSLILESASTNQTSMYLCASYRGMNQPQHFGDGTRLSIL.

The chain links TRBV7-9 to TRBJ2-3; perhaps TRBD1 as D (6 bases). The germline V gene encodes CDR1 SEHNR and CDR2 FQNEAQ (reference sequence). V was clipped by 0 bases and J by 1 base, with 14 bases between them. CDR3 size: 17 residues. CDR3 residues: CASSLAQGIAGTDTQYF. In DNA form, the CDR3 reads TGTGCCAGCAGCTTAGCTCAGGGGATCGCTGGCACAGATACGCAGTATTTT.

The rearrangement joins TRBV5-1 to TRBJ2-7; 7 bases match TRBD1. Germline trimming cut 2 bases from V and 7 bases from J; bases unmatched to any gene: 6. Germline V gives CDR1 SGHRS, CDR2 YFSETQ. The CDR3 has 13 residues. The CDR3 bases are TGCGCCAGCAGCTTAAACAGGGGTCTGGAGCAGTACTTC. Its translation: CASSLNRGLEQYF.

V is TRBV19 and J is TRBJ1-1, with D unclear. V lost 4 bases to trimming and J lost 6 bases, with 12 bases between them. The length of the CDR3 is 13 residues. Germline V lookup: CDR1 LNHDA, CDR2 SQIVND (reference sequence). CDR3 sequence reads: CASSTSLNSEAFF. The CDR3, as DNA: TGTGCCAGTAGTACGAGTCTGAATTCTGAAGCTTTCTTT.

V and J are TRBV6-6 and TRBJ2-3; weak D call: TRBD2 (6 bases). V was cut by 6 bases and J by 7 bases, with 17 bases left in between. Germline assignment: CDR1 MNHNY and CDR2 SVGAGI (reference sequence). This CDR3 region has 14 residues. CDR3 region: CASRPTGTPNTQYF. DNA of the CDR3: TGTGCCAGCAGACCTACCGGGACTCCCAATACGCAGTATTTT.

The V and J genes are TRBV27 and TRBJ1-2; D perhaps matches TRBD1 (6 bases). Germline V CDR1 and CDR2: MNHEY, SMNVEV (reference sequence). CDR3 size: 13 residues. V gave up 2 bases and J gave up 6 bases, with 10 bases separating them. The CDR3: CASSLSRGDGYTF. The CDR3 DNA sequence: TGTGCCAGCAGTTTAAGCAGGGGTGATGGCTACACCTTC.

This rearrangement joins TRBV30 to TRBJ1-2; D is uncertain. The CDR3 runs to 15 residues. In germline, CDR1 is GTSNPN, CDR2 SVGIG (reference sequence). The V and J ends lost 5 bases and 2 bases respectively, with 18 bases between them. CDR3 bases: TGTGCCTGGTCCCCCAACAGAAACGTCAACTATGGCTACACCTTC. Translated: CAWSPNRNVNYGYTF.

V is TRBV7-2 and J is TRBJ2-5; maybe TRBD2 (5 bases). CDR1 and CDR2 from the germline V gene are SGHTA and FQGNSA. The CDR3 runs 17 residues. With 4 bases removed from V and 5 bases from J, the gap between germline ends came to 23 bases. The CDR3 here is CASSSALSGVRLETQYF. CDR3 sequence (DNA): TGTGCCAGCAGCTCCGCCCTCTCCGGGGTGAGGTTGGAGACCCAGTACTTC.

The CDR3 nucleotides read TGTGCCAGCTTTCCAGCGAGCTCTGGAAACACCATATATTTT. This gives the protein CASFPASSGNTIYF. The genes are TRBV6-1 and TRBJ1-3; D is ambiguous. V shed 8 bases and J shed 0 bases, with 11 bases lying between them. This CDR3 spans 14 amino acids. The germline gives CDR1 MNHNS, CDR2 SASEGT.

The DNA for the CDR3 is TGTGCCAGCAGTGAATCTTCGTTAGTAAACTATGGCTACACCTTC. This translates into CASSESSLVNYGYTF. The chain links TRBV25-1 to TRBJ1-2; D is unresolved. The germline gives CDR1 MGHDK, CDR2 SYGVNS. The CDR3 contains 15 residues. V dropped 1 base and J dropped 2 bases, with 11 bases sitting between them.

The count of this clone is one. The DNA for the CDR3 is TGTGCCAGCAGCTTAGGCCAGACAGGGGGAGGCGATCAGCCCCAGCATTTT. Amino acid sequence: CASSLGQTGGGDQPQHF. The chain uses TRBV7-9 and TRBJ1-5; 9 bases map to TRBD1. V shed 1 base, J shed 5 bases, and the junction held 9 bases outside the gene matches. The CDR3 sequence is 17 residues long. Germline V lookup: CDR1 SEHNR, CDR2 FQNEAQ (reference sequence).

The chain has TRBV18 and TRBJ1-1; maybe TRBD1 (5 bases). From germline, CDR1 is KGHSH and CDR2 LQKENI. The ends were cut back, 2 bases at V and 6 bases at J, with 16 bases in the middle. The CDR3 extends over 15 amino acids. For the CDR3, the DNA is TGTGCCAGCTCACCAGGGGCAGGGAAGGTCCCTGAAGCTTTCTTT. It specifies CASSPGAGKVPEAFF. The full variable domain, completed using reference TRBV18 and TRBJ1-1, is NAGVMQNPRHLVRRRGQEARLRCSPMKGHSHVYWYRQLPEEGLKFMVYLQKENIIDESGMPKERFSAEFPKEGPSILRIQQVVRGDSAAYFCASSPGAGKVPEAFFGQGTRLTVV.

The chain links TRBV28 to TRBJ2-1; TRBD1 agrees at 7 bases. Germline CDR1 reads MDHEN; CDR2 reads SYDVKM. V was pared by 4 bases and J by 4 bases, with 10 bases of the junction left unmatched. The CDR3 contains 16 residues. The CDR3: CASSSRQGRLYNEQFF. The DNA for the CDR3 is TGTGCCAGCAGTTCGCGACAGGGAAGGTTGTACAATGAGCAGTTCTTC.

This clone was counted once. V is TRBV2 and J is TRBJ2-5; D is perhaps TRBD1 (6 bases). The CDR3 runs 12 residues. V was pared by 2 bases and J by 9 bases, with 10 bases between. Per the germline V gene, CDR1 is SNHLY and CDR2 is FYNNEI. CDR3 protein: CASSEHRQAQYF. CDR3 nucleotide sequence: TGTGCCAGCAGTGAACACCGACAGGCCCAGTACTTC. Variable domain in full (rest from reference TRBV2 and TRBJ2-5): EPEVTQTPSHQVTQMGQEVILRCVPISNHLYFYWYRQILGQKVEFLVSFYNNEISEKSEIFDDQFSVERPDGSNFTLKIRSTKLEDSAMYFCASSEHRQAQYFGPGTRLLVL.

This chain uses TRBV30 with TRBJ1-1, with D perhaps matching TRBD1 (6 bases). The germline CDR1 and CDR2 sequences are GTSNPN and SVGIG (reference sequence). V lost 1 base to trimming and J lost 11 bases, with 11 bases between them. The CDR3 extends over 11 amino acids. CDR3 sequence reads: CAWSAGTTAFF. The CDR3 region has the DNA TGTGCCTGGAGTGCGGGGACAACGGCTTTCTTT. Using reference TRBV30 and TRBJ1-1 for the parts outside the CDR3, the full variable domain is SQTIHQWPATLVQPVGSPLSLECTVEGTSNPNLYWYRQAAGRGLQLLFYSVGIGQISSEVPQNLSASRPQDRQFILSSKKLLLSDSGFYLCAWSAGTTAFFGQGTRLTVV.

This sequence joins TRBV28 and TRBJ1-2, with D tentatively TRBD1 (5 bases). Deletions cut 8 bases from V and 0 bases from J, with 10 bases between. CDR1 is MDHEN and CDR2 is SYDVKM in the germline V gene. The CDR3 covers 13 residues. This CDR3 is CASLTAANYGYTF. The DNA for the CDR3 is TGTGCCAGCCTGACAGCCGCTAACTATGGCTACACCTTC.

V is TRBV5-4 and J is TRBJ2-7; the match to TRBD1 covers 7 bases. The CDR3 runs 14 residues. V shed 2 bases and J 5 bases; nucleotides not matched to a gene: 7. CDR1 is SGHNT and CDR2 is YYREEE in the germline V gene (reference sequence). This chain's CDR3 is CASSFDRVRNEQYF. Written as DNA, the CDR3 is TGTGCCAGCAGCTTCGACAGGGTTCGGAACGAGCAGTACTTC. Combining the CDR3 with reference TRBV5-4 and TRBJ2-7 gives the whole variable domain ETGVTQSPTHLIKTRGQQVTLRCSSQSGHNTVSWYQQALGQGPQFIFQYYREEENGRGNFPPRFSGLQFPNYSSELNVNALELDDSALYLCASSFDRVRNEQYFGPGTRLTVT.

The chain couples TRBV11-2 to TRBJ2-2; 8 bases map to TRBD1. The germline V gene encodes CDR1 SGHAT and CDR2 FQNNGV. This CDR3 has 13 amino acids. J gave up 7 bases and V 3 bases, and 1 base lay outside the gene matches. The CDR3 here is CASSFGQGGELFF. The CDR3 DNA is TGTGCCAGCAGCTTTGGACAGGGCGGGGAGCTGTTTTTT.

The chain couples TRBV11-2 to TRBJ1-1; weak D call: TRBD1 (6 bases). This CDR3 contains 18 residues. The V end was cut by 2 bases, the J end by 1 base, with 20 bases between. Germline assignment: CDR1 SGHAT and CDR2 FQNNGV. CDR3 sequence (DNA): TGTGCCAGCAGCTTAACCTTCAGTCGAGGGGACAAGAACACTGAAGCTTTCTTT. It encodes CASSLTFSRGDKNTEAFF.

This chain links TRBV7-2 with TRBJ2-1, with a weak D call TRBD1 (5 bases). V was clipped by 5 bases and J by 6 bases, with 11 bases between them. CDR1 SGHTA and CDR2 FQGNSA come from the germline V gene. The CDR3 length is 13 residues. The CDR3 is CASSVPGFNEQFF. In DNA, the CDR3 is TGTGCCAGCAGCGTTCCAGGGTTCAATGAGCAGTTCTTC.

The CDR3 region has the DNA TGTGCCAGCAGCGTAGAGGCTAGCGGGAGCACAGATACGCAGTATTTT. Translation: CASSVEASGSTDTQYF. This chain connects TRBV9 to TRBJ2-3; 8 bases map to TRBD2. Per germline, CDR1 SGDLS and CDR2 YYNGEE. The CDR3 loop spans 16 amino acids. The V and J ends lost 0 bases and 0 bases, in that order; junction bases with no gene match: 3.

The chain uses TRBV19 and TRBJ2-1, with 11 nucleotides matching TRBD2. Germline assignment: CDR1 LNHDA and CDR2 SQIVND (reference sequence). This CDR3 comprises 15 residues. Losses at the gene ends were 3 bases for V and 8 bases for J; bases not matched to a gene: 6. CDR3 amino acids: CASSILTSGSDEQFF. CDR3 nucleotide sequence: TGTGCCAGTAGTATTCTTACTAGCGGGAGTGATGAGCAGTTCTTC.